This record looks at one T cell receptor beta chain sequence and its context. As yet, its antigen is unknown. In the original analysis: Junction-only sequences without quality scores came from ImmunoSEQ, so filtering differed. Libraries were prepared by immunoSEQ multiplex PCR; TCRdb keeps only in-frame clonotypes and omits some of them. The DNA was the basis for D and trimming; V, J and clone size are from that table. The data hold roughly 1.5 million clones, with under 99% observed a single time. This record belongs to a study of shared clonotypes between healthy human individuals. Whole-study context: Each donor had three CD4 naive, three CD4 memory, two CD8 naive and one CD8 memory plate. Overall study findings and caveats: Of the naive CD4 clonotypes, about 5.4% were shared across a handful of donors. For sorted subsets, rarefaction showed incomplete sequencing despite large depth.

This CDR3 is built from 12 residues. Germline trimming cut 3 bases from V and 8 bases from J; bases unmatched to any gene: 5. Germline CDR1 SQVTM, CDR2 ANQGSEA. The specimen sequenced was naive CD4+ T cells sorted from blood. The sample's subset: CD45RA+ positively selected. The J gene is TRBJ1-2, the V gene TRBV29-1; 8 nucleotides agree with TRBD1. This receptor was obtained from a man aged 30 to 45 in good health. The DNA for the CDR3 is TGCAGCGTTGAGCAGGGGGCGCGGGGCTACACCTTC. It codes for CSVEQGARGYTF.